This T cell receptor (beta chain) was retrieved from a study of T cells in Graves' hyperthyroidism and ophthalmopathy. The study's findings and limits: Expanded thyroid clonotypes (above 0.001) were mostly also found in blood.

A NOSPECS grade of at least 4, a Clinical Activity Score of at least 3 and duration under 3 months were recorded in ophthalmopathy patients. The diagnostic basis comprised clinical symptoms, serum thyroxine and TRAb, thyroid ultrasound and orbital computed tomography. This clonotype was observed at least ten times. The target antigen is unknown. TCR beta CDR3 sequences were amplified from RNA transcripts. The study used the HTBI primer set for a first-round RT-PCR of the TCR CDR3. Using its own MiXCR run on the multiplex PCR reads, TCRdb lists one record per CDR3 protein. The sample has about 290,000 distinct CDR3 sequences, about 18% seen once. This CDR3 spans 15 amino acids. CDR1 is MNHEY, CDR2 SVGEGT, per germline. After removal of 6 bases from V and 7 bases from J, the junction contained 12 bases not matched to a gene.

The chain links TRBV6-2 or TRBV6-3 to TRBJ1-5; 7 bases match TRBD1. Material: blood. The TCR originated in a woman aged 60-75 years with Graves' ophthalmopathy. DNA for the CDR3: TGTGCCAGCAGCTCCCGACAGGGTGGCAGCCAGCCCCAGCATTTT. It codes for CASSSRQGGSQPQHF.